The source of this TCR beta chain is a study of cytomegalovirus exposure and HLA in healthy donors. Looking at the study overall: Earlier, 110 million or so unique TCR beta sequences were recovered from approximately 200 million T cells by an analysis.

It was with 60 Vbeta and 13 Jbeta primers that the PCR ran. Clones were read by immunoSEQ multiplex PCR, and TCRdb kept only the in-frame ones, dropping some. The table lists some 31,000 clones, with around 3.4% in the top ten. Germline V gives CDR1 SGDLS, CDR2 YYNGEE. The length of the CDR3 is 14 residues. V shed 4 bases and J shed 4 bases, with 12 bases lying between them. Input material: PBMCs. The TCR sequence derives from a woman aged 40 to 50 in good health and CMV-seropositive. V gene TRBV9 combines with J gene TRBJ2-1; D unresolved. The CDR3 is CASSSRQTYNEQFF. The CDR3 DNA reads TGTGCCAGCAGCAGTAGGCAGACATACAATGAGCAGTTCTTC. Full variable domain (rest looked up from reference TRBV9 and TRBJ2-1): DSGVTQTPKHLITATGQRVTLRCSPRSGDLSVYWYQQSLDQGLQFLIQYYNGEERAKGNILERFSAQQFPDLHSELNLSSLELGDSALYFCASSSRQTYNEQFFGPGTRLTVL.